This T cell receptor beta chain was documented in a study of regulatory T cells in long-lasting Graves disease. Findings and limits, study-wide: Newly diagnosed patients had higher TCR diversity than persistent Graves' patients did.

As concerns this clonotype: Its specificity is unknown.

Sequencing libraries for TCR beta were prepared with iRepertoire HTBI primers and Arm-PCR of CDR3 regions. From the multiplex PCR reads, TCRdb called clonotypes with MiXCR, one entry per CDR3 protein. This table has some 490,000 distinct CDR3 sequences, 12% appearing once. Time point specified: newly diagnosed GD, antithyroid drugs for less than 3 months. From PBMCs, RNA was extracted and then used to make the TCR library. These data also featured in a second study, about T cells in Graves' hyperthyroidism and ophthalmopathy. Turning to that study: The HTBI primer set served for first-round RT-PCR of the TCR CDR3.

Here the sequenced sample was peripheral blood mononuclear cells (PBMCs), taken at new diagnosis, from a patient treated with antithyroid drugs. This receptor was obtained from a woman aged 25 to 45 with Graves disease.

CDR3: CASSVRDRVSYEQYF. CDR3 DNA: TGTGCCAGCAGCGTCCGGGACAGGGTATCCTACGAGCAGTACTTC. The chain combines TRBV14 with TRBJ2-7; 9 bases fit TRBD1. Germline V CDR1 and CDR2: SGHDN, FVKESK. The V and J ends lost 5 bases and 1 base, in that order; junction bases with no gene match: 6. This CDR3 spans 15 amino acids.